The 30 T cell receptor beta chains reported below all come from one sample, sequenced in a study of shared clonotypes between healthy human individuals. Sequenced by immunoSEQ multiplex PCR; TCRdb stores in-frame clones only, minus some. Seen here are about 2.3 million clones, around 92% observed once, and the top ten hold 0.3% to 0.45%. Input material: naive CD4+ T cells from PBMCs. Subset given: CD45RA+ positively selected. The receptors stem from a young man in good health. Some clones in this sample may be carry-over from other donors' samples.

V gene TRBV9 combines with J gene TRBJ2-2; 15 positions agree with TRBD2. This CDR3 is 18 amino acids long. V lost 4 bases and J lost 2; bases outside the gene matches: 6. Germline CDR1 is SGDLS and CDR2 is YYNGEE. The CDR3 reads CASSLGLAGGTNTGELFF. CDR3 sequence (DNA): TGTGCCAGCAGCTTGGGACTAGCGGGAGGAACTAACACCGGGGAGCTGTTTTTT.

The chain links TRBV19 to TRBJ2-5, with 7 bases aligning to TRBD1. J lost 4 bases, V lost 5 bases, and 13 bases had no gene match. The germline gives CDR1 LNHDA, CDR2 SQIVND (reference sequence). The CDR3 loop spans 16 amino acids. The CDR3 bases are TGTGCCAGTAGTTTAACGACAGGGCGCCCCGTAGAGACCCAGTACTTC. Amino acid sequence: CASSLTTGRPVETQYF.

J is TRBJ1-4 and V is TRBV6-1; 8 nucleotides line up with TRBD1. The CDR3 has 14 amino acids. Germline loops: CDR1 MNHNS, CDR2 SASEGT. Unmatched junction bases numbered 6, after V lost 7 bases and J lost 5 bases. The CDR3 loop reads CASNRGRQNEKLFF. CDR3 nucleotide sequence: TGTGCCAGCAACAGGGGGAGGCAGAATGAAAAACTGTTTTTT.

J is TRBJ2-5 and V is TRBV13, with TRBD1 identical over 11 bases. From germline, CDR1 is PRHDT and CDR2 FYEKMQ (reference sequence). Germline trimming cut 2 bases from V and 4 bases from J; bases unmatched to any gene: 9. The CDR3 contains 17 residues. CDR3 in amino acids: CASSLSWDRGMRETQYF. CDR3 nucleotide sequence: TGTGCCAGCAGCTTAAGCTGGGACAGGGGGATGAGAGAGACCCAGTACTTC.

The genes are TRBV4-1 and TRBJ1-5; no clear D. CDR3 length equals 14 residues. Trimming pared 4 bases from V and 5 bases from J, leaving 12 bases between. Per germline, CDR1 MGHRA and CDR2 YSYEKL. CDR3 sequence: CASSPGRVYQPQHF. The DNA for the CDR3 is TGCGCCAGCAGCCCTGGGAGGGTTTATCAGCCCCAGCATTTT.

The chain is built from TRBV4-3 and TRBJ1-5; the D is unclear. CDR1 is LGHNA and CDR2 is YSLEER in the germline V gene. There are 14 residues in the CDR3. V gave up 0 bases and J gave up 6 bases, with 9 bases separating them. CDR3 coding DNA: TGCGCCAGCAGCCAAGACTCAGGTTCTCAGCCCCAGCATTTT. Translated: CASSQDSGSQPQHF.

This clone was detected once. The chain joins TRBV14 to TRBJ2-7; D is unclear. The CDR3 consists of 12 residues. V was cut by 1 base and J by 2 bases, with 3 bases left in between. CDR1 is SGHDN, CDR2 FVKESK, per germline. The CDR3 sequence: CASSQGPYEQYF. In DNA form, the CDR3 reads TGTGCCAGCAGCCAAGGGCCCTACGAGCAGTACTTC.

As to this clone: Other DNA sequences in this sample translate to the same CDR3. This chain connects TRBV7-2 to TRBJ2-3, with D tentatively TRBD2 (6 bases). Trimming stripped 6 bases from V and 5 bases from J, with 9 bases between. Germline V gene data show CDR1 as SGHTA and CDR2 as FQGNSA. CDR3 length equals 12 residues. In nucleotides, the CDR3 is TGTGCCAGCAGGGGGGGTGGAGATACGCAGTATTTT. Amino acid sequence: CASRGGGDTQYF.

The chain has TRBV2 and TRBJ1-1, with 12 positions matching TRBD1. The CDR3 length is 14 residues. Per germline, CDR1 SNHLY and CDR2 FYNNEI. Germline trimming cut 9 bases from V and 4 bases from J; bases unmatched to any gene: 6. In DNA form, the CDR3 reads TGTGCCAGAGGGACAGGGGGCGGTCGCACTGAAGCTTTCTTT. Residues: CARGTGGGRTEAFF.

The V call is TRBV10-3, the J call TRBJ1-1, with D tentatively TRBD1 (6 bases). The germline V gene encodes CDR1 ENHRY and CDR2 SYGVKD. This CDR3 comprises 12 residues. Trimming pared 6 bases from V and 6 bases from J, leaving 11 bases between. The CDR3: CAISMGGPEAFF. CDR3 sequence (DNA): TGTGCCATCAGCATGGGGGGCCCTGAAGCTTTCTTT.

The CDR3 protein is CASGGNYQETQYF. The CDR3 DNA is TGTGCCAGCGGCGGGAACTACCAAGAGACCCAGTACTTC. V and J are TRBV2 and TRBJ2-5, with TRBD2 as a possible D gene (6 bases). This CDR3 comprises 13 residues. Germline values: CDR1 SNHLY, CDR2 FYNNEI. The V gene lost 8 bases and the J gene lost 0 bases, with 10 bases spanning the gap.

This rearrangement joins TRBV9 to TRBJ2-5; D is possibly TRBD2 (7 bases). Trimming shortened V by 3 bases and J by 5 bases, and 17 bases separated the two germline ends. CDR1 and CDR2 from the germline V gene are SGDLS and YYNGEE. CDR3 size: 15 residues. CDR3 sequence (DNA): TGTGCCAGCAGCGCCGGAAACGGGGGGCGCGAGACCCAGTACTTC. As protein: CASSAGNGGRETQYF.

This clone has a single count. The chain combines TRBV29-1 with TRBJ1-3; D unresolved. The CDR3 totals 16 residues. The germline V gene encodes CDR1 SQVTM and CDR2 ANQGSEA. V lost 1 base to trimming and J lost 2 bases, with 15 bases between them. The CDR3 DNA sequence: TGCAGCGTTGAAGCATACTTCGCGGGTACTGGAAACACCATATATTTT. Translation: CSVEAYFAGTGNTIYF. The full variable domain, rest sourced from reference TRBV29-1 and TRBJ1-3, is SAVISQKPSRDICQRGTSLTIQCQVDSQVTMMFWYRQQPGQSLTLIATANQGSEATYESGFVIDKFPISRPNLTFSTLTVSNMSPEDSSIYLCSVEAYFAGTGNTIYFGEGSWLTVV.

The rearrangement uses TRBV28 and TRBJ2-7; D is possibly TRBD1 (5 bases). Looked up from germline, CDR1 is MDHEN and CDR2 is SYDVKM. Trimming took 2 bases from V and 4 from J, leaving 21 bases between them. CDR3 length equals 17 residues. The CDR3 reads CASSLEASTYQGYEQYF. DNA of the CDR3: TGTGCCAGCAGTTTAGAAGCTTCAACTTATCAGGGTTACGAGCAGTACTTC.

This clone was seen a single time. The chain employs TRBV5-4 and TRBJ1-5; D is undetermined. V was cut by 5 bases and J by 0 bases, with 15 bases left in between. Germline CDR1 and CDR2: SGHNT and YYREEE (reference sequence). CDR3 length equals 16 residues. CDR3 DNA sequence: TGTGCCAGCAGTAACGCCGACGTCGGTAGCAATCAGCCCCAGCATTTT. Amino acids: CASSNADVGSNQPQHF.

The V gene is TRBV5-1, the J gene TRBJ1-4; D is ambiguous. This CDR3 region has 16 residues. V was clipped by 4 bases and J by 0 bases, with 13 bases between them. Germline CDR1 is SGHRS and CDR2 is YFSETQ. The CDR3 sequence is CASSLGAYATNEKLFF. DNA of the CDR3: TGCGCCAGCAGCCTGGGTGCATATGCAACTAATGAAAAACTGTTTTTT.

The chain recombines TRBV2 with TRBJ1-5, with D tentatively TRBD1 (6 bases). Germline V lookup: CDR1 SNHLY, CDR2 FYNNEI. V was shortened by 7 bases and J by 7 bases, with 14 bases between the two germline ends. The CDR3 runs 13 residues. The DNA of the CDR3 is TGTGCCAGCATGGGACACGAGTTACAGCCCCAGCATTTT. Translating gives CASMGHELQPQHF.

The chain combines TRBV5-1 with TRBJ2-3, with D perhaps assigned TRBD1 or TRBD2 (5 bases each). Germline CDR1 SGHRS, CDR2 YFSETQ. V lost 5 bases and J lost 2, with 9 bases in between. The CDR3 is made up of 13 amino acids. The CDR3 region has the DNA TGCGCCAGCAGGGGGGATATCACAGATACGCAGTATTTT. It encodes CASRGDITDTQYF.

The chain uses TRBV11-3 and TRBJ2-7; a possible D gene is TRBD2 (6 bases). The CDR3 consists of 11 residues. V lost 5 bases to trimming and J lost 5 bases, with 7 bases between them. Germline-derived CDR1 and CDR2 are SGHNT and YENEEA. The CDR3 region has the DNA TGTGCCAGCAGCGGAGGGGACGAGCAGTACTTC. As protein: CASSGGDEQYF.

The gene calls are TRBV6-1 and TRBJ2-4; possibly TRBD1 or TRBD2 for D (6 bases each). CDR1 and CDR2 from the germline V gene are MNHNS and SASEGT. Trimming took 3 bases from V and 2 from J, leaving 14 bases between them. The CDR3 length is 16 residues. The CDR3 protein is CASSEGGSWSKNIQYF. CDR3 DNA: TGTGCCAGCAGTGAGGGGGGCTCGTGGTCCAAAAACATTCAGTACTTC.

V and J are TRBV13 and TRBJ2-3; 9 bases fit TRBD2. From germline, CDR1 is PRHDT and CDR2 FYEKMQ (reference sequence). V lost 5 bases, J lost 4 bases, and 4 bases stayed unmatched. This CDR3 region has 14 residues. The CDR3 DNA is TGTGCCAGCAGCCAATCTAGCGGGGCAGATACGCAGTATTTT. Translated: CASSQSSGADTQYF. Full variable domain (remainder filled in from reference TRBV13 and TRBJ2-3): AAGVIQSPRHLIKEKRETATLKCYPIPRHDTVYWYQQGPGQDPQFLISFYEKMQSDKGSIPDRFSAQQFSDYHSELNMSSLELGDSALYFCASSQSSGADTQYFGPGTRLTVL.

The chain's CDR3 is CASTANYGYTF. The DNA for the CDR3 is TGTGCCAGCACTGCCAACTATGGCTACACCTTC. The chain recombines TRBV7-9 with TRBJ1-2, with unresolved D. The CDR3 loop spans 11 amino acids. Trimming removed 7 bases at V and 2 bases at J, with 5 bases between. Germline V gene data show CDR1 as SEHNR and CDR2 as FQNEAQ (reference sequence).

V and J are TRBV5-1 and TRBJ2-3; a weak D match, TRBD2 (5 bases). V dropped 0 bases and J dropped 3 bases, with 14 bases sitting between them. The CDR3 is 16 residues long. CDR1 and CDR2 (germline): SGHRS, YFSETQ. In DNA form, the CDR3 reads TGCGCCAGCAGCTTGGTAGCTGGAGCGGAAACAGATACGCAGTATTTT. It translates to CASSLVAGAETDTQYF.

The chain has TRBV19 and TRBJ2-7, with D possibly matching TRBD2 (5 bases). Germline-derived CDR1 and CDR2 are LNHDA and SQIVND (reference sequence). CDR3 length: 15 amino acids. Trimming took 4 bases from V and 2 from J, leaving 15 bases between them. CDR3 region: CASSSSYGVAYEQYF. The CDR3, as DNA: TGTGCCAGTAGTAGCTCTTACGGGGTAGCCTACGAGCAGTACTTC.

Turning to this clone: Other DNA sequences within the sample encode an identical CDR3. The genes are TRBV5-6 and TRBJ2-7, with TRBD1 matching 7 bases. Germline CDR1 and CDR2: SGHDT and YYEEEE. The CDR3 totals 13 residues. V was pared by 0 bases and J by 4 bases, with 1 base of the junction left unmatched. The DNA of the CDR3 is TGTGCCAGCAGCTTGGACAGGGGATACGAGCAGTACTTC. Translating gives CASSLDRGYEQYF.

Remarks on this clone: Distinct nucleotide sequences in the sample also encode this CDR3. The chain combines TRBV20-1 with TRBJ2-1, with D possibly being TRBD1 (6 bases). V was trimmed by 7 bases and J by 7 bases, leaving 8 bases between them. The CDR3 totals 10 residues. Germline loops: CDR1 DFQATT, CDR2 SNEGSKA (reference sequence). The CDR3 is CSVQGNEQFF. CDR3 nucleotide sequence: TGCAGTGTCCAGGGGAATGAGCAGTTCTTC.

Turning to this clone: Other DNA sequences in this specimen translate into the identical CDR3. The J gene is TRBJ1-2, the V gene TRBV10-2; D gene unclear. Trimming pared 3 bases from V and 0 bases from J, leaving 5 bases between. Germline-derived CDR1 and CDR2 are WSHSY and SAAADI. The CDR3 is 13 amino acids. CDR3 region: CASSESSNYGYTF. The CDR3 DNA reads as TGCGCCAGCAGTGAAAGTTCTAACTATGGCTACACCTTC.

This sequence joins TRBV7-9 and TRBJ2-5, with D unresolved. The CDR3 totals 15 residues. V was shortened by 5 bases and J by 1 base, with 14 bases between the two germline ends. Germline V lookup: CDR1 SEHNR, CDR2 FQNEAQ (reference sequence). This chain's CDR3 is CASSPLLGAQETQYF. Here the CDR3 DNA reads TGTGCCAGCAGCCCTCTCTTAGGAGCCCAAGAGACCCAGTACTTC.

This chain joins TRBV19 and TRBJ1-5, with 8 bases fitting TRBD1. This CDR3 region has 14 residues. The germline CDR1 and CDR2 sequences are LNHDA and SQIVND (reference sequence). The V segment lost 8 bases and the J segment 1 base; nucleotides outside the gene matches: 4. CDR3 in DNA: TGTGCCAGTGGAGGACAGGGAAGCAATCAGCCCCAGCATTTT. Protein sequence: CASGGQGSNQPQHF.

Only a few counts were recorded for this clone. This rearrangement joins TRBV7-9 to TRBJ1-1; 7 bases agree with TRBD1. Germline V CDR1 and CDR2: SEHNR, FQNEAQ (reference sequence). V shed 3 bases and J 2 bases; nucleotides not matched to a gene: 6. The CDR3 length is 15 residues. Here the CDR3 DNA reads TGTGCCAGCAGCTTTCCGGGACAGTATAACACTGAAGCTTTCTTT. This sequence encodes CASSFPGQYNTEAFF. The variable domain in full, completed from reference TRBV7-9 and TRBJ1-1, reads DTGVSQNPRHKITKRGQNVTFRCDPISEHNRLYWYRQTLGQGPEFLTYFQNEAQLEKSRLLSDRFSAERPKGSFSTLEIQRTEQGDSAMYLCASSFPGQYNTEAFFGQGTRLTVV.